This TCR beta chain was sequenced for a study of immune characterization of retroperitoneal liposarcoma. CDR1 SGHRS and CDR2 YFSETQ come from the germline V gene. The CDR3 runs to 18 residues. Trimming took off 4 bases at V and 0 bases at J, with 22 bases between the two ends. A single record per CDR3 protein comes from TCRdb applying MiXCR to the PCR reads. Of 7,000 to 8,000 distinct CDR3 sequences listed, 30% are singletons. This clonotype originated in a male donor with retroperitoneal liposarcoma. The genes are TRBV5-1 and TRBJ1-1; a weak D match, TRBD1 (6 bases). The sequenced sample consisted of blood. The CDR3 spells CASSPLGGSIFMNTEAFF. The CDR3 DNA is TGCGCCAGCAGCCCCTTGGGGGGCAGTATCTTCATGAACACTGAAGCTTTCTTT.